The 3 T cell receptor beta chains listed next were all sequenced from one sample in a study of blood T cell repertoires in COVID-19. Sequencing used immunoSEQ multiplex PCR; TCRdb keeps in-frame clones, though not all of them. Among 75,000 to 95,000 clones, 65% to 85% were seen once, and the ten largest hold roughly 6.3%. Sequencing was carried out using peripheral blood. These receptors were obtained from a man in his sixties with acute or convalescent COVID-19.

The chain recombines TRBV6-5 with TRBJ1-1; D unresolved. The germline V gene encodes CDR1 MNHEY and CDR2 SVGAGI. This CDR3 is built from 13 residues. The V gene lost 4 bases and the J gene lost 0 bases, with 6 bases spanning the gap. The CDR3 spells CASSSALNTEAFF. CDR3 coding DNA: TGTGCCAGCAGTTCCGCGCTGAACACTGAAGCTTTCTTT.

The chain links TRBV10-2 to TRBJ1-6; tentatively, D is TRBD1 (6 bases). Germline V gene data show CDR1 as WSHSY and CDR2 as SAAADI. This CDR3 has 15 residues. The ends were cut back, 7 bases at V and 7 bases at J, with 17 bases in the middle. Written as DNA, the CDR3 is TGCGCCAGCACCGAGCGGTCAGGGGAGAATTCACCCCTCCACTTT. Translation gives CASTERSGENSPLHF.

The chain joins TRBV7-9 to TRBJ2-5; TRBD2 might be the D (6 bases). V dropped 5 bases and J dropped 1 base, with 20 bases sitting between them. Germline V gene lookup returns CDR1 SEHNR and CDR2 FQNEAQ (reference sequence). CDR3 size: 17 residues. The CDR3 reads CASSAPLLRGIQETQYF. Written as DNA, the CDR3 is TGTGCCAGCAGCGCGCCGCTCCTTCGGGGGATCCAAGAGACCCAGTACTTC.